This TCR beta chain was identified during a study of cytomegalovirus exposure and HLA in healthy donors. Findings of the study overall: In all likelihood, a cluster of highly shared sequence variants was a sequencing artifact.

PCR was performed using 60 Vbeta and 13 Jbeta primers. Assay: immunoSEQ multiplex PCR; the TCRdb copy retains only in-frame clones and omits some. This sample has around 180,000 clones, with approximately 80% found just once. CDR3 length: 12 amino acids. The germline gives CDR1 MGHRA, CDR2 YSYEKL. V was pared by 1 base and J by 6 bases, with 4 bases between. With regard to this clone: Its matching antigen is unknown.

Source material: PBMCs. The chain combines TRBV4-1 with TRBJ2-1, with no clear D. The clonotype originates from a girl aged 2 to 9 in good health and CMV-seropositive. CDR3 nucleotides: TGCGCCAGCAGCCAAGGCAGCAATGAGCAGTTCTTC. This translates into CASSQGSNEQFF.